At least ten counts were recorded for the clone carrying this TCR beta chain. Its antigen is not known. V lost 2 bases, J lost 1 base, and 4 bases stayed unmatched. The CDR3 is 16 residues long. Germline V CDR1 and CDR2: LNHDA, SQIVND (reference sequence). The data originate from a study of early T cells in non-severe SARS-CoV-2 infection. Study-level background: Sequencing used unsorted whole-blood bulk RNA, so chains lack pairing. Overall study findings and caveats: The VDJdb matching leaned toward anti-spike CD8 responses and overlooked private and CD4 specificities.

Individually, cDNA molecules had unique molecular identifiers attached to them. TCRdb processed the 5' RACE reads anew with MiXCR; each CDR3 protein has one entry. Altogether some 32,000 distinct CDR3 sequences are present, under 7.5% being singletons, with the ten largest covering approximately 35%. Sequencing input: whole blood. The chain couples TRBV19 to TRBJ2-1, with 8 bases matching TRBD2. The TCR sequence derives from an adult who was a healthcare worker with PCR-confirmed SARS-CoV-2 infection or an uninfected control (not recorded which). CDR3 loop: CASSIWSGGSYNEQFF. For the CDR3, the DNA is TGTGCCAGTAGTATATGGAGCGGGGGTTCCTACAATGAGCAGTTCTTC.